This T cell receptor beta chain was captured by sequencing in a study of blood T cells in healthy people across ages. Study-wide results and limits: Both naive CD4+ cell counts and diversity were greater in long-lived donors than in aged donors. Those diversity estimates obtained from one million T cells were thought to be underestimates.

Germline assignment: CDR1 MGHDK and CDR2 SYGVNS. The CDR3 is made up of 14 amino acids. The V and J ends lost 3 bases and 4 bases respectively, with 11 bases between them. Primers used in a second PCR of roughly 7 to 12 cycles were a sample-barcoded 5' primer and a J-beta primer mix. Every cDNA molecule bore a tag from a template-switch adaptor containing 12 random nucleotides. TCRdb itself ran the 5' RACE reads through MiXCR, one entry per CDR3 protein. The sample records around 580,000 distinct CDR3 sequences, roughly 48% being singletons. This clonotype was recorded only once. Its target is unknown.

This chain joins TRBV25-1 and TRBJ2-3; D call uncertain. This sequence was found in a man older than 75 in good health. The sequenced material came from blood. The DNA of the CDR3 is TGTGCCAGCAGTGATTTTAAGGGCCCAGATACGCAGTATTTT. Encoded protein: CASSDFKGPDTQYF. Looking up the rest from reference TRBV25-1 and TRBJ2-3 gives the full variable domain: EADIYQTPRYLVIGTGKKITLECSQTMGHDKMYWYQQDPGMELHLIHYSYGVNSTEKGDLSSESTVSRIRTEHFPLTLESARPSHTSQYLCASSDFKGPDTQYFGPGTRLTVL.